Sequencing of this T cell receptor beta chain was carried out in a study of tumor and adjacent non-tumor tissue in lung cancer. A modified ARM-PCR protocol with three rounds of nested PCR amplified TCRbeta. TCRdb reanalysed the multiplex PCR reads using MiXCR and keeps one entry per CDR3 protein. There are some 93,000 distinct CDR3 sequences in the sample; roughly 66% occur only once, and around 18% lies in the top ten. The template was RNA from unsorted bulk tissue. This clonotype was counted between two and nine times. A much larger clone differs from this one at a single base, so this may be a read error. Trimming took 7 bases from V and 12 from J, leaving 16 bases between them. The CDR3 is 12 amino acids. Per germline, CDR1 MNHEY and CDR2 SVGEGT.

This chain connects TRBV6-2 or TRBV6-3 to TRBJ2-1; TRBD1 or TRBD2 may be the D gene (6 bases each). The TCR sequence derives from a man aged 55 to 70 with non-small cell lung cancer. The sequencing sample was made of lung tumor tissue. CDR3 DNA sequence: TGTGCCAGCAATTCTACAGGGCGGGGGCAGTTCTTC. Translating gives CASNSTGRGQFF.